This T cell receptor beta chain comes out of a study of T cell changes during pregnancy in multiple sclerosis. CDR3 length: 14 amino acids. Germline V CDR1 and CDR2: MGHRA, YSYEKL. V lost 4 bases to trimming and J lost 2 bases; unmatched junction nucleotides: 2. Produced via immunoSEQ multiplex PCR; TCRdb's table is partial and in-frame only. The table includes 30,000 or so clones, around 89% detected once. The sequenced sample was CD8+ T cells from peripheral blood mononuclear cells, obtained after pregnancy. The chain recombines TRBV4-1 with TRBJ2-3; 8 nucleotides line up with TRBD2. The origin of this receptor is a female donor with multiple sclerosis, enrolled in a pregnancy study. CDR3 residues: CASSRREVTDTQYF. The CDR3 DNA reads TGCGCCAGCAGCCGGCGGGAGGTCACAGATACGCAGTATTTT.